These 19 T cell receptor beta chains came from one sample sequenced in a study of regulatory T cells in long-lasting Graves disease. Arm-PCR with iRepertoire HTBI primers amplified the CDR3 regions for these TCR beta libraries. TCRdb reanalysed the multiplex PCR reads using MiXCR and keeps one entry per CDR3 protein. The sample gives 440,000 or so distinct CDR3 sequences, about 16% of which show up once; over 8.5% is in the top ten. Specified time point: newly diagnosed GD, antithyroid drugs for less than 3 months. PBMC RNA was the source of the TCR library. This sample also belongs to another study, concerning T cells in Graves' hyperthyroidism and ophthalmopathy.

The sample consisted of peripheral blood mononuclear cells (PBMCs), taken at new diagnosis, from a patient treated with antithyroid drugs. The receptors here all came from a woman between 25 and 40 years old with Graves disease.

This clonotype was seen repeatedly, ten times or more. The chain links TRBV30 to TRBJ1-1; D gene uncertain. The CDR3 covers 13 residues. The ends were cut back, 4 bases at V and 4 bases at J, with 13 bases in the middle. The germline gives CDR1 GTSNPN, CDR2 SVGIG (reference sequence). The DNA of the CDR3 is TGTGCCTGGACTCGAATTATCGGCACTGAAGCTTTCTTT. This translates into CAWTRIIGTEAFF.

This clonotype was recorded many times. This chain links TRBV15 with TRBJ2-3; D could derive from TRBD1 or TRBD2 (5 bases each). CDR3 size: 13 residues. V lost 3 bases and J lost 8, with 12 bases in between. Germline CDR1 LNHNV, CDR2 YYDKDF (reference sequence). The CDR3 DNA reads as TGTGCCACCAGCAGGGAAAGTGGGGGTACGCAGTATTTT. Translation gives CATSRESGGTQYF. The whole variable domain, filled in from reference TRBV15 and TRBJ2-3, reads DAMVIQNPRYQVTQFGKPVTLSCSQTLNHNVMYWYQQKSSQAPKLLFHYYDKDFNNEADTPDNFQSRRPNTSFCFLDIRSPGLGDTAMYLCATSRESGGTQYFGPGTRLTVL.

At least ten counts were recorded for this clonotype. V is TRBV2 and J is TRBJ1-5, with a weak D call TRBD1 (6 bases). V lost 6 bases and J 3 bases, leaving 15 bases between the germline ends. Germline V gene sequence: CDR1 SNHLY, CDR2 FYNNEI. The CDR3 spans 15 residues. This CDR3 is CASREITGFNQPQHF. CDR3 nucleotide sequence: TGTGCCAGCAGGGAAATTACAGGGTTCAATCAGCCCCAGCATTTT.

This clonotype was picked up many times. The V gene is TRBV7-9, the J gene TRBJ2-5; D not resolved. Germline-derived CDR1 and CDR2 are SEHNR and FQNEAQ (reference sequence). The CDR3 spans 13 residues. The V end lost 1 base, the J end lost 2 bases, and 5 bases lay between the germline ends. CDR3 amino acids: CASSLVQQETQYF. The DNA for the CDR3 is TGTGCCAGCAGCTTAGTCCAACAAGAGACCCAGTACTTC.

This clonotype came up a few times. Written as DNA, the CDR3 is TGTGCCAGCAGCCAATTTCTAGCGGGAGGGGAAGAGCAGTACTTC. Translating gives CASSQFLAGGEEQYF. V and J are TRBV3-1 and TRBJ2-7, with 12 positions matching TRBD2. Germline V CDR1 and CDR2: LGHDT, YNNKEL (reference sequence). The CDR3 contains 15 residues. V lost 2 bases, J lost 7 bases, and 6 bases stayed unmatched.

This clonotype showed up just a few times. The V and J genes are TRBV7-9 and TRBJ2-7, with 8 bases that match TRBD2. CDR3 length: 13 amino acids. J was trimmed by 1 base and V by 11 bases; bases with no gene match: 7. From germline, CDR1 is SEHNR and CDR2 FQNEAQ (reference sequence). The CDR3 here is CAATREGSYEQYF. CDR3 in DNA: TGTGCCGCCACACGGGAGGGTTCCTACGAGCAGTACTTC.

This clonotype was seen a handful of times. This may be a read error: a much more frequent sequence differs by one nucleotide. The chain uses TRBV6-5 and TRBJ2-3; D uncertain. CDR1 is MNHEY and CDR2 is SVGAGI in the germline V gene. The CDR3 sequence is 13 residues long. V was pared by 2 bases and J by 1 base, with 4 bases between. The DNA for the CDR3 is TGTGCCAGCAGTTACCACCGCACAGATACGCAGTATTTT. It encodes CASSYHRTDTQYF.

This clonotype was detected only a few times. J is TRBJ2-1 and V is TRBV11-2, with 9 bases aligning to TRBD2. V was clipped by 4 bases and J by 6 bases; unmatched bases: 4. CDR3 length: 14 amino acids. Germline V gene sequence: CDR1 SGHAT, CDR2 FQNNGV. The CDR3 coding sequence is TGTGCCAGCAGCTGGAGCGGGAGGCCCAATGAGCAGTTCTTC. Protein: CASSWSGRPNEQFF.

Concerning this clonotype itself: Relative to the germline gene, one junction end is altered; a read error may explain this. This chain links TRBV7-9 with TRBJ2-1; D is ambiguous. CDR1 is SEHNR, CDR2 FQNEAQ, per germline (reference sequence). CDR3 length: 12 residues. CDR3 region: CASSLGRYERFF. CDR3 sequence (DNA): TGTGCCAGCAGCCTCGGACGGTATGAGCGGTTCTTC.

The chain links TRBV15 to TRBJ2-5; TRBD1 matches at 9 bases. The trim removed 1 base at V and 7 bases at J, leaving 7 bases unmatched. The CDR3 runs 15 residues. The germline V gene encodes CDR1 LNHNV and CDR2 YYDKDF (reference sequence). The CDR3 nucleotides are TGTGCCACCAGCAGAGGAGGGACAGGGCTTGGGACCCAGTACTTC. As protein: CATSRGGTGLGTQYF. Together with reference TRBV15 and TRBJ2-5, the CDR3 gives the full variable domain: DAMVIQNPRYQVTQFGKPVTLSCSQTLNHNVMYWYQQKSSQAPKLLFHYYDKDFNNEADTPDNFQSRRPNTSFCFLDIRSPGLGDTAMYLCATSRGGTGLGTQYFGPGTRLLVL.

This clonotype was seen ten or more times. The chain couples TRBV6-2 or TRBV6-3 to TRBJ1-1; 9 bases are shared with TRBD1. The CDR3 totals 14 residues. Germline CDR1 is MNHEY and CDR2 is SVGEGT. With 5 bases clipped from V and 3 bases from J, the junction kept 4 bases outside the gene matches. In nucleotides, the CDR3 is TGTGCCAGCAGTACCACAGGGGGCTACACTGAAGCTTTCTTT. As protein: CASSTTGGYTEAFF.

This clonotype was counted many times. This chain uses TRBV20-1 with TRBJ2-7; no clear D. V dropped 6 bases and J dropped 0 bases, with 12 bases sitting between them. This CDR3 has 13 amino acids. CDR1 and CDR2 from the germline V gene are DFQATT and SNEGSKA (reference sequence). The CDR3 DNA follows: TGCAGTGCGACGGACCTTGGCTCCTACGAGCAGTACTTC. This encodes CSATDLGSYEQYF.

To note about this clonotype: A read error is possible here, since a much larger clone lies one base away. For the CDR3, the DNA is TGCGCCAGCAGCCTAACCGGCGGGGGCATGAACACTGAAGCTTCCTTT. Residues: CASSLTGGGMNTEASF. The V gene is TRBV5-5, the J gene TRBJ1-1; TRBD1 is a possible D gene (6 bases). The V gene's germline CDR1 is SGHKS and CDR2 YYEKEE (reference sequence). The CDR3 spans 16 residues.

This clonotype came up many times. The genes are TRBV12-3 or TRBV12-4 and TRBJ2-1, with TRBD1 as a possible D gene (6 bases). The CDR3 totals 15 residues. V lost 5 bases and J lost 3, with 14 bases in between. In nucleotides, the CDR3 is TGTGCCAGCAGTGGACCGGGACAAAGCTACAATGAGCAGTTCTTC. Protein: CASSGPGQSYNEQFF.

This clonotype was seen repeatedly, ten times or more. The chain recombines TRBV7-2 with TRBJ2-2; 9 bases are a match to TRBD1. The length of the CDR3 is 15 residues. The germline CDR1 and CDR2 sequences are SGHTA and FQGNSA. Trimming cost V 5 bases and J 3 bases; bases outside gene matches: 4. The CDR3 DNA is TGTGCCAGCAGCCCCCGGACAGGGGACACCGGGGAGCTGTTTTTT. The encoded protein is CASSPRTGDTGELFF.

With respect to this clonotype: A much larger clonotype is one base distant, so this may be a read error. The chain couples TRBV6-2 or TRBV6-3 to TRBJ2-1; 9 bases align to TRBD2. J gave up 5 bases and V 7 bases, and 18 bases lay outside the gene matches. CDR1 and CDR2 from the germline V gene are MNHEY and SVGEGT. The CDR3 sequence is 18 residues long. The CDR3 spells CASMRGRVPDSTHNEQFF. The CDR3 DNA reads TGTGCCAGCATGCGCGGGAGGGTTCCCGACTCAACACACAATGAGCAGTTCTTC.

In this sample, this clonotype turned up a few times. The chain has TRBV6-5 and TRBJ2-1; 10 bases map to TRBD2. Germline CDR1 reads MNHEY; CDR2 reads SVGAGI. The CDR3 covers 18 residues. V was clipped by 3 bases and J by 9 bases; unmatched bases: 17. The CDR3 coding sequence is TGTGCCAGCAGTTATGGTCGAATACTAGCGGGACCGCGACCTGAGCAGTTCTTC. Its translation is CASSYGRILAGPRPEQFF.

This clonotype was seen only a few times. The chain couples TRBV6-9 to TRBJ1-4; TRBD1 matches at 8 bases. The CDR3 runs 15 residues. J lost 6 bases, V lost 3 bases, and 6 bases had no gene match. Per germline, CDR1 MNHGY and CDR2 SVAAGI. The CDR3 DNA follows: TGTGCCAGCAGTTACCCGACAGGGGAAGATGAAAAACTGTTTTTT. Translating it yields CASSYPTGEDEKLFF.

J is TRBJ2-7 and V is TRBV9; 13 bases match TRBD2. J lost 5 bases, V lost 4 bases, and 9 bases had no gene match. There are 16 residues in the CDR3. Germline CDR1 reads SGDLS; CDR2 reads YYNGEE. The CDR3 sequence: CASSLSDGTSGNEQYF. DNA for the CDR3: TGTGCCAGCAGCCTAAGCGACGGGACTAGCGGGAACGAGCAGTACTTC.